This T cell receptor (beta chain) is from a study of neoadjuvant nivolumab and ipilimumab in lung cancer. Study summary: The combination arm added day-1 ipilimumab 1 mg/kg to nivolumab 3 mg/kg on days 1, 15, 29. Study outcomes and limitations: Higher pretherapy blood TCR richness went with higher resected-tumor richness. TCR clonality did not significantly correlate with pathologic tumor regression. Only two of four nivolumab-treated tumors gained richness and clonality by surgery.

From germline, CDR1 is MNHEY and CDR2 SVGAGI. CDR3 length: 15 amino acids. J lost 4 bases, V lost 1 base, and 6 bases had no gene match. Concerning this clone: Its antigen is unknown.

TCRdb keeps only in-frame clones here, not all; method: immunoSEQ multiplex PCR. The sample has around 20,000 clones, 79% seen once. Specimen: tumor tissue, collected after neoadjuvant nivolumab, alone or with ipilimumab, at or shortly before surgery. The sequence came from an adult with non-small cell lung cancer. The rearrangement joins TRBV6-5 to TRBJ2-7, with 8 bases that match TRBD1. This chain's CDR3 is CASSYWQGASYEQYF. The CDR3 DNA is TGTGCCAGCAGTTACTGGCAGGGGGCTAGTTACGAGCAGTACTTC.